These 25 T cell receptor beta chains share one sample of origin, sequenced in a study of blood T cell repertoires in COVID-19. Assay used: immunoSEQ multiplex PCR; TCRdb lists only in-frame clones, some missing. The sample has about 310,000 clones, about 85% seen once. The source material was PBMCs or T cells enriched from blood (not recorded which). All receptors come from a woman in her twenties or thirties who had been exposed to COVID-19.

The sample holds one count of this clone. Mismatch with germline at one junction end may stem from a read error. CDR3: CASSVTTSGSRDTQYF. The CDR3 DNA reads as TGTGCCAGCAGCGTTACGACTAGCGGGAGCAGAGATACGCAGTATTTT. V gene TRBV9 combines with J gene TRBJ2-3; 12 bases line up with TRBD2. Germline values: CDR1 SGDLS, CDR2 YYNGEE. This CDR3 comprises 16 residues.

CDR3 amino acids: CASLRNPGTRNTEAFF. CDR3 bases: TGTGCCAGCCTACGAAACCCTGGGACAAGGAACACTGAAGCTTTCTTT. The chain links TRBV5-8 to TRBJ1-1; D might be TRBD1 (6 bases). CDR1 and CDR2 from the germline V gene are SGHTS and YDEGEE. This CDR3 has 16 amino acids. Trimming took 7 bases from V and 1 from J, leaving 20 bases between them.

The chain links TRBV18 to TRBJ2-3; D uncertain. From germline, CDR1 is KGHSH and CDR2 LQKENI. V was trimmed by 2 bases and J by 5 bases, leaving 5 bases between them. The CDR3 is 12 residues long. The CDR3: CASSPSRDTQYF. CDR3 sequence (DNA): TGTGCCAGCTCACCATCGCGAGATACGCAGTATTTT.

This clone was seen a few times. The V call is TRBV5-4, the J call TRBJ2-7, with 8 bases matching TRBD2. Trimming cost V 2 bases and J 3 bases; bases outside gene matches: 7. Germline V lookup: CDR1 SGHNT, CDR2 YYREEE (reference sequence). The CDR3 sequence is 15 residues long. CDR3 sequence: CASSFELAERYEQYF. The CDR3 coding sequence is TGTGCCAGCAGCTTTGAACTAGCGGAGCGCTACGAGCAGTACTTC.

The chain combines TRBV7-3 with TRBJ1-1; 7 bases agree with TRBD1. Germline V gives CDR1 SGHTA, CDR2 FQGTGA. V lost 1 base and J lost 4; bases outside the gene matches: 3. The CDR3 sequence is 14 residues long. As DNA, the CDR3 is TGTGCCAGCAGCTTAAGGTCAGGGGGCACTGAAGCTTTCTTT. This sequence encodes CASSLRSGGTEAFF.

The chain employs TRBV9 and TRBJ2-7, with D unclear. This CDR3 region has 14 residues. Germline lookup yields CDR1 SGDLS and CDR2 YYNGEE. V lost 4 bases, J lost 0 bases, and 11 bases lay in between. This CDR3 reads CASSLPRPSYEQYF. DNA of the CDR3: TGTGCCAGCAGCCTTCCGCGGCCCTCCTACGAGCAGTACTTC.

The chain recombines TRBV18 with TRBJ1-4, with 7 bases fitting TRBD1. Germline V CDR1 and CDR2: KGHSH, LQKENI. There are 14 residues in the CDR3. The J segment lost 5 bases and the V segment lost 6 bases, leaving 6 bases of the junction unmatched. The CDR3 protein is CASSARDRNEKLFF. Written as DNA, the CDR3 is TGTGCCAGCTCCGCCCGGGACAGAAATGAAAAACTGTTTTTT.

V and J are TRBV27 and TRBJ1-1; no clear D gene. Per the germline V gene, CDR1 is MNHEY and CDR2 is SMNVEV (reference sequence). The V gene lost 3 bases and the J gene lost 2 bases, with 10 bases spanning the gap. CDR3 length: 14 residues. The CDR3 loop reads CASSLTRLNTEAFF. In DNA, the CDR3 is TGTGCCAGCAGTTTGACCAGACTAAACACTGAAGCTTTCTTT.

This chain links TRBV5-6 with TRBJ1-5, with D unresolved. In germline, CDR1 is SGHDT, CDR2 YYEEEE. Between the trimmed V and J ends, which lost 4 bases and 3 bases, there was a span of 11 bases. The CDR3 is 14 amino acids. The CDR3 protein is CASSRRQINQPQHF. CDR3 sequence (DNA): TGTGCCAGCAGCCGCCGACAAATCAATCAGCCCCAGCATTTT. The variable domain in full, completed from reference TRBV5-6 and TRBJ1-5, reads DAGVTQSPTHLIKTRGQQVTLRCSPKSGHDTVSWYQQALGQGPQFIFQYYEEEERQRGNFPDRFSGHQFPNYSSELNVNALLLGDSALYLCASSRRQINQPQHFGDGTRLSIL.

Here the CDR3 DNA reads TGTGCCAGCAGCTTATTCCCCGGGTGGAGGGGTCTAGAAAAACTGTTTTTT. Translating gives CASSLFPGWRGLEKLFF. This chain connects TRBV7-8 to TRBJ1-4, with D perhaps matching TRBD1 (5 bases). V gave up 2 bases and J gave up 8 bases, with 21 bases separating them. The CDR3 totals 17 residues. Germline V gives CDR1 SGHVS, CDR2 FQNEAQ.

This clone turned up a few times. The CDR3 bases are TGTGCCAGCAGTGGACCCCCAGGGGCAGCCTATAATTCACCCCTCCACTTT. It codes for CASSGPPGAAYNSPLHF. This chain links TRBV2 with TRBJ1-6; the D gene is possibly TRBD1 (6 bases). Trimming pared 4 bases from V and 2 bases from J, leaving 15 bases between. CDR1 is SNHLY and CDR2 is FYNNEI in the germline V gene. The CDR3 totals 17 residues.

This clone appeared once. The chain is built from TRBV27 and TRBJ2-1; D may be TRBD2 (6 bases). The germline V and J ends were trimmed by 7 bases and 7 bases, with 14 bases remaining between them. Germline V gives CDR1 MNHEY, CDR2 SMNVEV (reference sequence). The CDR3 loop spans 13 amino acids. CDR3 region: CASNSGRVNEQFF. CDR3 sequence (DNA): TGTGCCAGCAATAGCGGAAGAGTGAATGAGCAGTTCTTC.

The rearrangement links TRBV18 to TRBJ1-1; a weak D match, TRBD1 (5 bases). The CDR3 has 14 residues. The V end was cut by 4 bases, the J end by 6 bases, with 15 bases between. CDR1 and CDR2 from the germline V gene are KGHSH and LQKENI. The CDR3 DNA follows: TGTGCCAGCTCACGCGTTAATTCGGGGGCTGAAGCTTTCTTT. Its translation is CASSRVNSGAEAFF.

This clone has only one observation. This chain's CDR3 is CASHNYGYTF. As DNA, the CDR3 is TGTGCCAGCCATAACTATGGCTACACCTTC. This chain uses TRBV28 with TRBJ1-2; D uncertain. V was cut by 8 bases and J by 1 base, with 2 bases left in between. The CDR3 has 10 amino acids. The germline gives CDR1 MDHEN, CDR2 SYDVKM.

This clone was observed a handful of times. The chain joins TRBV19 to TRBJ2-7; possibly TRBD1 for D (6 bases). The CDR3 is 13 residues long. Germline assignment: CDR1 LNHDA and CDR2 SQIVND (reference sequence). Trimming cost V 4 bases and J 3 bases, with 10 bases left between them. The CDR3 here is CASSTTGSYEQYF. DNA of the CDR3: TGTGCCAGTAGTACCACAGGGAGCTACGAGCAGTACTTC.

The chain recombines TRBV18 with TRBJ1-2; TRBD1 aligns across 7 bases. This CDR3 spans 15 amino acids. V was clipped by 2 bases and J by 5 bases; unmatched bases: 8. CDR1 and CDR2 from the germline V gene are KGHSH and LQKENI. The CDR3, as DNA: TGTGCCAGCTCACCAGGGGACAGAACTACTTATGGCTACACCTTC. It is translated as CASSPGDRTTYGYTF.

The V and J genes are TRBV3-1 (or the pseudogene TRBV3-2) and TRBJ2-7; 9 nucleotides line up with TRBD1. Germline V gene lookup returns CDR1 LGHDT and CDR2 YNNKEL (reference sequence). This CDR3 is built from 14 residues. Trimming took 1 base from V and 3 from J; bases not matched to a gene: 1. In nucleotides, the CDR3 is TGTGCCAGCAGCCAAGCGACAGGGGGCTACGAGCAGTACTTC. Its protein is CASSQATGGYEQYF.

This chain links TRBV5-1 with TRBJ2-1; TRBD2 might be the D (5 bases). The CDR3 contains 13 residues. Trimming took 4 bases from V and 3 from J, leaving 8 bases between them. Germline V gene data show CDR1 as SGHRS and CDR2 as YFSETQ. DNA for the CDR3: TGCGCCAGCAGCCTCCGGGACTACAATGAGCAGTTCTTC. It encodes CASSLRDYNEQFF.

This clone has a handful of counts. V gene TRBV28 combines with J gene TRBJ2-7; TRBD1 is a possible D gene (6 bases). Germline V gene sequence: CDR1 MDHEN, CDR2 SYDVKM. V was trimmed by 4 bases and J by 6 bases, leaving 16 bases between them. This CDR3 is built from 14 residues. The CDR3: CASSWDQGTREQYF. The DNA of the CDR3 is TGTGCCAGCAGTTGGGACCAGGGGACACGCGAGCAGTACTTC.

Note on this clone: At the DNA level, this CDR3 is encoded by other sequences in the same sample as well. The chain has TRBV3-1 (or the pseudogene TRBV3-2) and TRBJ1-5; 9 nucleotides line up with TRBD1. This CDR3 spans 16 amino acids. The germline CDR1 and CDR2 sequences are LGHDT and YNNKEL (reference sequence). With 3 bases clipped from V and 0 bases from J, the junction kept 3 bases outside the gene matches. DNA of the CDR3: TGTGCCAGCAGCCAGGGGACAGGGTTTAGCAATCAGCCCCAGCATTTT. Protein sequence: CASSQGTGFSNQPQHF.

On this clone: Other DNA sequences from this sample encode an identical CDR3 as well. The V gene is TRBV7-9, the J gene TRBJ1-2; 9 bases match TRBD1. CDR1 is SEHNR and CDR2 is FQNEAQ in the germline V gene (reference sequence). J was trimmed by 2 bases and V by 4 bases; bases with no gene match: 5. This CDR3 region has 15 residues. The CDR3 protein is CASSSGTGLNYGYTF. The CDR3 nucleotides read TGTGCCAGCAGCTCCGGGACAGGGTTAAACTATGGCTACACCTTC. Variable domain in full (rest from reference TRBV7-9 and TRBJ1-2): DTGVSQNPRHKITKRGQNVTFRCDPISEHNRLYWYRQTLGQGPEFLTYFQNEAQLEKSRLLSDRFSAERPKGSFSTLEIQRTEQGDSAMYLCASSSGTGLNYGYTFGSGTRLTVV.

The V gene is TRBV12-5, the J gene TRBJ2-5; 9 positions agree with TRBD1. V lost 6 bases and J lost 5; bases outside the gene matches: 7. The CDR3 is 14 amino acids. In germline, CDR1 is LGHNT, CDR2 FRNRAP. CDR3 bases: TGTGCTAGTGGCCCGGGACAGGGACGTGAGACCCAGTACTTC. Translation gives CASGPGQGRETQYF.

The chain couples TRBV20-1 to TRBJ1-5; 8 nucleotides align to TRBD1. The CDR3 covers 16 residues. V shed 3 bases, J shed 5 bases, and the junction held 12 bases outside the gene matches. Germline CDR1 reads DFQATT; CDR2 reads SNEGSKA (reference sequence). For the CDR3, the DNA is TGCAGTGCTAGTAAAACCGACAGGGGTAGGGATCAGCCCCAGCATTTT. It yields the protein CSASKTDRGRDQPQHF.

This chain joins TRBV4-2 and TRBJ1-2; no firm D call. V was shortened by 1 base and J by 6 bases, with 6 bases between the two germline ends. The germline gives CDR1 LGHNA, CDR2 YNFKEQ. The CDR3 spans 12 residues. CDR3 DNA sequence: TGTGCCAGCAGCCAAGGCGGGGATGGCTACACCTTC. This sequence encodes CASSQGGDGYTF.

This rearrangement joins TRBV19 to TRBJ2-5; TRBD1 agrees at 8 bases. The CDR3 is 15 amino acids. The V and J ends lost 5 bases and 2 bases, in that order; junction bases with no gene match: 7. Germline CDR1 is LNHDA and CDR2 is SQIVND (reference sequence). CDR3 sequence: CASSLVRDRQETQYF. CDR3 DNA sequence: TGTGCCAGTAGTCTGGTAAGGGACAGGCAAGAGACCCAGTACTTC.